This is a list of T cell receptor beta chains from one sample in a study of technical replicates of blood from four donors. Using immunoSEQ multiplex PCR, the repertoire was profiled, and TCRdb retains in-frame clones only, with some absent. The table has some 71,000 clones, nearly 98% seen once; the top ten hold approximately 0.2%. The source material was T cells isolated from PBMCs. The receptors were sampled from a human donor in good health. Both conserved end residues are part of each CDR3. D genes are given only for firm matches. A row's size may be missing; if present it is once, few, many or a size class.

- | TRBJ1-4 | TRBV27 | - | CASSLRGHPNEKLFF | TGTGCCAGCAGTTTACGGGGACACCCTAATGAAAAACTGTTTTTT
TRBD1 | TRBJ1-5 | TRBV18 | - | CASSLLDRGSNQPQHF | TGTGCCAGCTCGCTCCTAGACAGGGGGTCTAATCAGCCCCAGCATTTT
TRBD1 | TRBJ2-1 | TRBV15 | - | CATSRGQGYYNEQFF | TGTGCCACCAGCCGTGGACAGGGTTACTACAATGAGCAGTTCTTC
- | TRBJ2-4 | TRBV6-5 | - | CASGGSKNIQYF | TGTGCCAGCGGCGGGTCCAAAAACATTCAGTACTTC
- | TRBJ2-3 | TRBV13 | - | CASSPRSGSTDTQYF | TGTGCCAGCAGCCCGAGGAGCGGGAGCACAGATACGCAGTATTTT
- | TRBJ2-7 | TRBV27 | - | CASSSWLDRRQYF | TGTGCCAGCAGTTCCTGGCTTGACAGGCGCCAGTACTTC
TRBD2 | TRBJ2-7 | TRBV29-1 | - | CSVMREGYEQYF | TGCAGCGTTATGCGGGAGGGGTACGAGCAGTACTTC
- | TRBJ2-7 | TRBV6-1 | - | CASRVLAESSYEQYF | TGTGCCAGCAGGGTACTAGCTGAGAGCTCCTACGAGCAGTACTTC
- | TRBJ2-2 | TRBV25-1 | - | CASSEGGQHTGELFF | TGTGCCAGCAGTGAGGGGGGGCAGCACACCGGGGAGCTGTTTTTT
- | TRBJ2-1 | TRBV9 | once | CASSVGRVYNEQFF | TGTGCCAGCAGCGTCGGCAGGGTCTACAATGAGCAGTTCTTC
- | TRBJ2-2 | TRBV6-4 | - | CASSFLAGVPGELFF | TGTGCCAGCAGCTTCCTCGCAGGGGTTCCCGGGGAGCTGTTTTTT
TRBD2 | TRBJ2-5 | TRBV4-1 | once | CASSLRASGGQQETQYF | TGCGCCAGCAGCCTTAGGGCTAGCGGGGGACAACAAGAGACCCAGTACTTC
TRBD2 | TRBJ2-7 | TRBV7-8 | - | CASSLGNSGGFEQYF | TGTGCCAGCAGCTTAGGTAATAGCGGGGGGTTCGAGCAGTACTTC
- | TRBJ2-2 | TRBV27 | - | CASISPNTGELFF | TGTGCCAGCATTTCTCCGAACACCGGGGAGCTGTTTTTT
- | TRBJ2-2 | TRBV6-5 | - | CASRVTGNTGELFF | TGTGCCAGCAGAGTGACAGGGAACACCGGGGAGCTGTTTTTT
TRBD2 | TRBJ2-5 | TRBV6-1 | - | CASSEVGTSGGLETQYF | TGTGCCAGCAGTGAAGTGGGGACTAGCGGGGGGCTAGAGACCCAGTACTTC
TRBD1 | TRBJ2-3 | TRBV2 | few | CASSQQGGTDTQYF | TGTGCCAGCAGTCAACAGGGGGGAACAGATACGCAGTATTTT
- | TRBJ2-3 | TRBV5-1 | - | CASSLYQDVRGDTQYF | TGCGCCAGCAGCTTGTACCAGGACGTGCGGGGAGATACGCAGTATTTT
TRBD2 | TRBJ2-7 | TRBV7-2 | - | CASSFSGGPYFRGEQYF | TGTGCCAGCAGCTTCTCGGGAGGGCCATATTTTCGTGGAGAGCAGTACTTC
TRBD2 | TRBJ2-1 | TRBV19 | - | CASSMVGGVHNEQFF | TGTGCCAGTAGTATGGTGGGGGGGGTCCACAATGAGCAGTTCTTC
- | TRBJ2-3 | TRBV7-3 | - | CASSVPGDTQYF | TGTGCCAGCAGCGTACCCGGAGATACGCAGTATTTT
- | TRBJ1-1 | TRBV6-5 | once | CASSRRRVNTEAFF | TGTGCCAGCAGTCGGCGCAGGGTGAACACTGAAGCTTTCTTT
- | TRBJ2-1 | TRBV5-4 | - | CASSTQGITYNEQFF | TGTGCCAGCAGCACCCAGGGGATCACCTACAATGAGCAGTTCTTC
- | TRBJ1-2 | TRBV29-1 | - | CSVVEGRNYGYTF | TGCAGCGTTGTGGAGGGGCGTAACTATGGCTACACCTTC
- | TRBJ1-1 | TRBV15 | - | CATSRPQESTEAFF | TGTGCCACCAGCAGACCCCAAGAGAGTACCGAAGCTTTCTTT
TRBD1 | TRBJ1-6 | TRBV2 | once | CASSVDRGFGSPLHF | TGTGCCAGCAGTGTGGACAGGGGATTTGGTTCACCCCTCCACTTT
- | TRBJ1-2 | TRBV28 | - | CASSSYPRQADIRGYTF | TGTGCCAGCAGTTCTTATCCTAGACAGGCGGATATTAGGGGCTACACCTTC
- | TRBJ1-5 | TRBV30 | - | CAWSLGVSVDQPQHF | TGTGCCTGGAGTTTAGGGGTTTCGGTTGATCAGCCCCAGCATTTT
TRBD1 | TRBJ1-5 | TRBV2 | - | CASGDRNNQPQHF | TGTGCCAGCGGGGACAGGAACAATCAGCCCCAGCATTTT
- | TRBJ1-2 | TRBV10-1 | - | CASSGPPSGYTF | TGCGCCAGCAGTGGGCCTCCTAGTGGCTACACCTTC
- | TRBJ2-7 | TRBV10-2 | - | CASSEPWAGISSYEQYF | TGCGCCAGCAGTGAGCCCTGGGCAGGCATCAGCTCCTACGAGCAGTACTTC
- | TRBJ1-3 | TRBV5-6 | few | CASSGGYLTRNTIYF | TGTGCCAGCAGCGGAGGGTATTTAACCCGAAACACCATATATTTT
- | TRBJ1-4 | TRBV11-2 | once | CASSLGSGNEKLFF | TGTGCCAGCAGCTTGGGCAGTGGTAATGAAAAACTGTTTTTT
TRBD1 | TRBJ2-1 | TRBV5-1 | - | CASSPGQGGHNEQFF | TGCGCCAGCAGCCCGGGACAGGGGGGTCACAATGAGCAGTTCTTC
- | TRBJ2-1 | TRBV6-1 | - | CATKQGPANNEQFF | TGTGCCACCAAACAGGGCCCCGCCAACAATGAGCAGTTCTTC
TRBD2 | TRBJ2-5 | TRBV5-1 | - | CASNSGTSGETQYF | TGCGCCAGCAATTCCGGGACTAGCGGAGAGACCCAGTACTTC
TRBD1 | TRBJ1-2 | TRBV9 | - | CASRHRTGHYGYTF | TGTGCCAGCAGACACAGGACAGGGCACTATGGCTACACCTTC
TRBD2 | TRBJ2-7 | TRBV7-6 | - | CASSFADTSGRIYEQYF | TGTGCCAGCAGCTTCGCCGATACTAGCGGGAGAATCTACGAGCAGTACTTC
- | TRBJ1-5 | TRBV2 | once | CASTQGFNQPQHF | TGTGCCAGCACGCAGGGCTTCAATCAGCCCCAGCATTTT
TRBD2 | TRBJ2-3 | TRBV4-1 | - | CASSQRLAGTDTQYF | TGCGCCAGCAGCCAGAGACTAGCGGGGACAGATACGCAGTATTTT
- | TRBJ1-2 | TRBV9 | - | CASSVGRGRDGYTF | TGTGCCAGCAGCGTAGGTAGGGGAAGGGATGGCTACACCTTC
- | TRBJ2-2 | TRBV7-9 | - | CASSSRDTLLNTGELFF | TGTGCCAGCAGCTCTCGCGACACCTTACTTAACACCGGGGAGCTGTTTTTT
TRBD2 | TRBJ2-5 | TRBV11-3 | - | CASGTSQETQYF | TGTGCCAGTGGGACTAGCCAAGAGACCCAGTACTTC
TRBD2 | TRBJ2-1 | TRBV18 | - | CASSPPETSGRANEQFF | TGTGCCAGCTCACCACCGGAGACTAGCGGGAGGGCCAATGAGCAGTTCTTC
TRBD1 | TRBJ1-2 | TRBV4-1 | - | CASSQTIPGQVLANYGYTF | TGCGCCAGCAGCCAAACTATTCCGGGACAGGTTCTAGCTAACTATGGCTACACCTTC
- | TRBJ1-2 | TRBV7-9 | - | CASSLVTKGGGYTF | TGTGCCAGCAGCTTAGTTACCAAGGGCGGGGGCTACACCTTC
- | TRBJ1-1 | TRBV5-1 | - | CASSLTSQVIEAFF | TGCGCCAGCAGCTTGACGAGTCAAGTTATTGAAGCTTTCTTT
- | TRBJ1-2 | TRBV27 | - | CASSLRQVGGYTF | TGTGCCAGCAGCCTCCGACAGGTTGGGGGCTACACCTTC
TRBD1 | TRBJ2-2 | TRBV7-9 | - | CASSSRQGTFTGELFF | TGTGCCAGCAGCTCCCGACAGGGAACTTTCACCGGGGAGCTGTTTTTT
- | TRBJ1-2 | TRBV9 | - | CASSVIWRYHYGYTF | TGTGCCAGCAGCGTAATTTGGCGGTACCACTATGGCTACACCTTC
- | TRBJ1-1 | TRBV14 | - | CASSQDIRSEAFF | TGTGCCAGCAGCCAAGATATCCGGAGTGAAGCTTTCTTT
TRBD1 | TRBJ2-5 | TRBV29-1 | - | CSVWTGQETQYF | TGCAGCGTCTGGACAGGGCAAGAGACCCAGTACTTC
- | TRBJ2-1 | TRBV9 | once | CASSATGSSYNEQFF | TGTGCCAGCAGCGCGACGGGTAGCTCCTACAATGAGCAGTTCTTC